One and the same sample provided the 10 T cell receptor beta chains below, sequenced in a study of T cell repertoires in cytomegalovirus infection. These receptors' targets are unknown. TCRdb reprocessed the reads via MiXCR and lists one record per CDR3 protein. Found here are around 78,000 distinct CDR3 sequences, around 37% of them singletons; the top ten hold just over 90%. The material was CD8+ T cells from cultured PBMCs, obtained from culture after CMV antigen stimulation. Receptors originate from a human donor in good health (CMV status not recorded). Some clones in this sample may be carry-over from other donors' samples.

The rearrangement links TRBV12-3 or TRBV12-4 to TRBJ2-3; tentative D call: TRBD1 (6 bases). V gave up 5 bases and J gave up 2 bases, with 17 bases separating them. This CDR3 has 16 residues. In DNA form, the CDR3 reads TGTGCCAGCAGTCCGCCGACAGGACTCCACACAGATACGCAGTATTTT. This translates into CASSPPTGLHTDTQYF.

This clonotype was seen a few times. This chain connects TRBV7-6 to TRBJ1-1, with D possibly matching TRBD1 (5 bases). V was pared by 3 bases and J by 4 bases, with 9 bases between. The CDR3 consists of 13 residues. CDR1 SGHVS and CDR2 FNYEAQ come from the germline V gene. In DNA, the CDR3 is TGTGCCAGCAGCTTGGGGGGGTCCACTGAAGCTTTCTTT. Translating it yields CASSLGGSTEAFF.

As regards this clonotype: The germline gene is not matched at one end of the junction; a read error may be the cause. V usage is TRBV7-2 and J usage is TRBJ2-7, with D unresolved. The V gene's germline CDR1 is SGHTA and CDR2 FQGNSA. The CDR3 covers 14 residues. The CDR3 loop is CVSSFGRTNSEQYF. DNA of the CDR3: TGTGTCAGCAGCTTTGGGCGGACGAACTCCGAGCAGTACTTC.

The rearrangement joins TRBV20-1 to TRBJ2-7; D not resolved. There are 16 residues in the CDR3. V dropped 2 bases and J dropped 0 bases, with 17 bases sitting between them. Looked up from germline, CDR1 is DFQATT and CDR2 is SNEGSKA (reference sequence). CDR3 DNA: TGCAGTGCTAGACGCGCTCTTGACTTGACCTCCTACGAGCAGTACTTC. This translates into CSARRALDLTSYEQYF.

CDR3 amino acids: CASSPISAGSYEQYF. The CDR3 DNA is TGCGCCAGCAGCCCAATTAGCGCGGGCTCCTACGAGCAGTACTTC. V is TRBV4-1 and J is TRBJ2-7, with TRBD2 as a possible D gene (5 bases). V lost 4 bases, J lost 0 bases, and 13 bases lay in between. The CDR3 loop spans 15 amino acids. In germline, CDR1 is MGHRA, CDR2 YSYEKL.

The CDR3 bases are TGTGCCAGCAGCTTCGGGGAGGGGCCAGCTTTCTTT. As protein: CASSFGEGPAFF. The chain recombines TRBV7-3 with TRBJ1-1, with D tentatively TRBD1 (5 bases). Germline V lookup: CDR1 SGHTA, CDR2 FQGTGA. Deletions cut 3 bases from V and 10 bases from J, with 12 bases between. The CDR3 runs to 12 residues.

V usage is TRBV7-3 and J usage is TRBJ1-1; D may be TRBD1 (5 bases). The V and J ends lost 5 bases and 5 bases respectively, with 12 bases between them. The V gene's germline CDR1 is SGHTA and CDR2 FQGTGA. The CDR3 sequence is 13 residues long. The CDR3 spells CASSDGGATEAFF. DNA of the CDR3: TGTGCCAGCAGCGACGGTGGGGCTACTGAAGCTTTCTTT.

V usage is TRBV9 and J usage is TRBJ2-3, with 7 nucleotides matching TRBD2. The CDR3 is 13 amino acids. Germline lookup yields CDR1 SGDLS and CDR2 YYNGEE. Losses at the gene ends were 4 bases for V and 4 bases for J; bases not matched to a gene: 3. DNA for the CDR3: TGTGCCAGCAGCCCGACTAGCCCAGATACGCAGTATTTT. Its protein is CASSPTSPDTQYF.

The chain recombines TRBV13 with TRBJ2-3; the D gene is possibly TRBD1 (5 bases). This CDR3 is built from 17 residues. The V end was cut by 5 bases, the J end by 2 bases, with 20 bases between. Germline CDR1 reads PRHDT; CDR2 reads FYEKMQ (reference sequence). CDR3 in amino acids: CASSEVGADTYTDTQYF. The CDR3 coding sequence is TGTGCCAGCAGCGAGGTAGGGGCCGACACCTACACAGATACGCAGTATTTT.

This clonotype was observed a handful of times. V is TRBV7-6 and J is TRBJ1-1; the match to TRBD1 covers 10 bases. Germline V CDR1 and CDR2: SGHVS, FNYEAQ. This CDR3 has 14 amino acids. The V segment lost 5 bases and the J segment 3 bases; nucleotides outside the gene matches: 3. In DNA, the CDR3 is TGTGCCAGCAGCGGACAGGGGGGAGACACTGAAGCTTTCTTT. Encoded protein: CASSGQGGDTEAFF. The whole variable domain, filled in from reference TRBV7-6 and TRBJ1-1, reads GAGVSQSPRYKVTKRGQDVALRCDPISGHVSLYWYRQALGQGPEFLTYFNYEAQQDKSGLPNDRFSAERPEGSISTLTIQRTEQRDSAMYRCASSGQGGDTEAFFGQGTRLTVV.